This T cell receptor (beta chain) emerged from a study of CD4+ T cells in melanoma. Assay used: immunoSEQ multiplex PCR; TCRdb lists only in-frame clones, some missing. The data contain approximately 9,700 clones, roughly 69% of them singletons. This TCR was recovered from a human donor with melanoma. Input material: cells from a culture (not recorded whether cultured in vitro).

The chain's CDR3 is CSTLGGEGDTQYF. The DNA for the CDR3 is TGCAGCACACTCGGGGGGGAGGGAGATACGCAGTATTTT. This rearrangement joins TRBV29-1 to TRBJ2-3; 8 bases agree with TRBD2. This CDR3 contains 13 residues. Losses at the gene ends were 8 bases for V and 5 bases for J; bases not matched to a gene: 9. Germline V gene sequence: CDR1 SQVTM, CDR2 ANQGSEA.